The 30 T cell receptor beta chains below come from one sample, sequenced in a study of blood T cell repertoires in COVID-19. Clones were read by immunoSEQ multiplex PCR, and TCRdb kept only the in-frame ones, dropping some. Of approximately 160,000 clones in the sample, about 92% are singletons; the top ten hold roughly 19%. The sequencing input was peripheral blood. The receptors stem from a man aged 55 to 70 with active or convalescent COVID-19.

The genes are TRBV6-5 and TRBJ1-5; 7 bases are shared with TRBD1. The V segment lost 6 bases and the J segment 2 bases; nucleotides outside the gene matches: 7. This CDR3 has 15 residues. The germline CDR1 and CDR2 sequences are MNHEY and SVGAGI. This CDR3 reads CASRTTDRGNQPQHF. In DNA, the CDR3 is TGTGCCAGCAGAACTACCGACAGGGGCAATCAGCCCCAGCATTTT.

This clone turned up a few times. The rearrangement uses TRBV9 and TRBJ2-7; TRBD2 might be the D (6 bases). This CDR3 is built from 13 residues. From germline, CDR1 is SGDLS and CDR2 YYNGEE. V was trimmed by 3 bases and J by 7 bases, leaving 14 bases between them. The CDR3 DNA sequence: TGTGCCAGCAGCGGCGCCTACGGGGGTGAGCAGTACTTC. It translates to CASSGAYGGEQYF.

The J gene is TRBJ1-3, the V gene TRBV5-1, with D possibly matching TRBD1 (6 bases). V shed 7 bases and J shed 0 bases, with 11 bases lying between them. CDR3 length: 14 amino acids. Germline loops: CDR1 SGHRS, CDR2 YFSETQ. CDR3: CASRTEPSGNTIYF. As DNA, the CDR3 is TGCGCCAGCCGGACAGAACCCTCTGGAAACACCATATATTTT.

The chain joins TRBV20-1 to TRBJ2-7; D unclear. The ends were cut back, 3 bases at V and 2 bases at J, with 14 bases in the middle. The germline V gene encodes CDR1 DFQATT and CDR2 SNEGSKA (reference sequence). The CDR3 runs 14 residues. The CDR3 is CSASIRPTTYEQYF. CDR3 DNA sequence: TGCAGTGCTAGTATACGCCCGACAACCTACGAGCAGTACTTC.

This chain uses TRBV6-5 with TRBJ1-3; perhaps TRBD1 as D (5 bases). Per germline, CDR1 MNHEY and CDR2 SVGAGI. CDR3 length: 14 residues. Trimming removed 0 bases at V and 6 bases at J, with 9 bases between. CDR3 DNA: TGTGCCAGCAGTTACTCGCCAGGGCCAAACACCATATATTTT. This encodes CASSYSPGPNTIYF.

The chain recombines TRBV5-1 with TRBJ2-5, with 8 bases fitting TRBD1. The CDR3 sequence is 14 residues long. Trimming removed 3 bases from V and 5 bases from J; junction bases left unmatched: 6. The V gene's germline CDR1 is SGHRS and CDR2 YFSETQ. The CDR3 region is CASSSGGARETQYF. The CDR3 DNA follows: TGCGCCAGCAGCTCAGGGGGCGCCCGGGAGACCCAGTACTTC.

In this sample, this clone turned up a few times. This chain uses TRBV5-1 with TRBJ1-4, with 9 bases identical to TRBD1. The germline gives CDR1 SGHRS, CDR2 YFSETQ. The junction had 3 bases not matched to a gene; V was cut back by 0 bases and J by 6 bases. CDR3 size: 15 residues. The CDR3 DNA is TGCGCCAGCAGCTTGGCGACAGGGGGTCATGAAAAACTGTTTTTT. Protein sequence: CASSLATGGHEKLFF.

The V call is TRBV5-1, the J call TRBJ2-3; TRBD1 matches at 9 bases. Germline assignment: CDR1 SGHRS and CDR2 YFSETQ. The CDR3 sequence is 18 residues long. Losses at the gene ends were 0 bases for V and 0 bases for J; bases not matched to a gene: 8. For the CDR3, the DNA is TGCGCCAGCAGCTTGGTCCCCAGACAGGGGGTAAGCACAGATACGCAGTATTTT. Amino acids: CASSLVPRQGVSTDTQYF.

The chain couples TRBV19 to TRBJ2-5; 8 nucleotides match TRBD1. The CDR3 extends over 14 amino acids. V trimming: 2 bases; J trimming: 1 base; junction bases outside the gene matches: 0. CDR1 is LNHDA, CDR2 SQIVND, per germline (reference sequence). Written as DNA, the CDR3 is TGTGCCAGTAGTATACAGGGGGCCCAAGAGACCCAGTACTTC. Translation: CASSIQGAQETQYF.

The chain recombines TRBV7-2 with TRBJ2-5; D gene uncertain. V lost 1 base to trimming and J lost 2 bases, with 5 bases between them. Looked up from germline, CDR1 is SGHTA and CDR2 is FQGNSA. CDR3 length: 13 amino acids. In DNA, the CDR3 is TGTGCCAGCAGCTTAGGTATTCAAGAGACCCAGTACTTC. Its translation: CASSLGIQETQYF.

This clone was recorded only once. The chain employs TRBV19 and TRBJ2-3; 11 bases are shared with TRBD1. Germline trimming cut 6 bases from V and 3 bases from J; bases unmatched to any gene: 5. CDR1 is LNHDA, CDR2 SQIVND, per germline (reference sequence). The CDR3 has 15 residues. The CDR3, as DNA: TGTGCCAGTAGCTCCGGGACAGGGGGGACAGATACGCAGTATTTT. This codes for CASSSGTGGTDTQYF.

The chain combines TRBV5-1 with TRBJ2-5; tentative D call: TRBD2 (6 bases). Trimming shortened V by 5 bases and J by 1 base, and 15 bases separated the two germline ends. Germline V gene data show CDR1 as SGHRS and CDR2 as YFSETQ. This CDR3 is built from 15 residues. The CDR3 loop is CASRTAGQIQETQYF. For the CDR3, the DNA is TGCGCCAGCAGGACCGCGGGGCAAATCCAAGAGACCCAGTACTTC.

V and J are TRBV5-4 and TRBJ2-7; 8 bases fit TRBD2. CDR3 length: 13 amino acids. Germline trimming cut 7 bases from V and 2 bases from J; bases unmatched to any gene: 5. Germline V lookup: CDR1 SGHNT, CDR2 YYREEE (reference sequence). The CDR3: CASSTGLAYEQYF. DNA for the CDR3: TGTGCCAGCTCTACGGGACTAGCCTACGAGCAGTACTTC.

The rearrangement links TRBV7-6 to TRBJ2-5; 8 bases fit TRBD1. The length of the CDR3 is 15 residues. The junction had 6 bases not matched to a gene; V was cut back by 5 bases and J by 1 base. Germline V gene data show CDR1 as SGHVS and CDR2 as FNYEAQ. The CDR3 reads CASSQGQGPQETQYF. CDR3 nucleotide sequence: TGTGCCAGCAGCCAAGGACAGGGTCCCCAAGAGACCCAGTACTTC.

This clone appeared a single time. This rearrangement joins TRBV6-1 to TRBJ2-3; 10 bases match TRBD2. With V trimmed by 2 bases and J by 5 bases, 7 bases remained unmatched. The CDR3 spans 16 residues. Germline assignment: CDR1 MNHNS and CDR2 SASEGT. The CDR3 sequence is CASSELSGRAVDTQYF. The DNA for the CDR3 is TGTGCCAGCAGTGAACTAAGCGGGAGGGCCGTAGATACGCAGTATTTT.

V and J are TRBV2 and TRBJ1-1; D remains ambiguous. There are 14 residues in the CDR3. Germline-derived CDR1 and CDR2 are SNHLY and FYNNEI. The V end lost 9 bases, the J end lost 1 base, and 15 bases lay between the germline ends. CDR3 bases: TGTGCCAGTCGCTTGGAGGAAAGGAACACTGAAGCTTTCTTT. This encodes CASRLEERNTEAFF.

This clone came up a few times. The chain links TRBV5-8 to TRBJ1-5; D ambiguous. The CDR3 totals 12 residues. Per the germline V gene, CDR1 is SGHTS and CDR2 is YDEGEE. Trimming cost V 3 bases and J 3 bases, with 4 bases left between them. Here the CDR3 DNA reads TGTGCCAGCAGCTATTACAATCAGCCCCAGCATTTT. This codes for CASSYYNQPQHF.

This clone was seen a single time. This chain connects TRBV11-1 to TRBJ2-1; 9 nucleotides match TRBD1. The germline gives CDR1 SGHAT, CDR2 FQDESV (reference sequence). Trimming at V came to 4 bases and at J to 8 bases, leaving 9 bases not matched to a gene. The CDR3 is 15 residues long. The DNA for the CDR3 is TGTGCCAGCAGCTATTCTAACAGGGGGCTCGATGAGCAGTTCTTC. Translation: CASSYSNRGLDEQFF. Looking up the rest from reference TRBV11-1 and TRBJ2-1 gives the full variable domain: EAEVAQSPRYKITEKSQAVAFWCDPISGHATLYWYRQILGQGPELLVQFQDESVVDDSQLPKDRFSAERLKGVDSTLKIQPAELGDSAMYLCASSYSNRGLDEQFFGPGTRLTVL.

The V gene is TRBV18, the J gene TRBJ2-7; 9 nucleotides line up with TRBD1. Germline CDR1 and CDR2: KGHSH and LQKENI. Trimming removed 3 bases from V and 2 bases from J; junction bases left unmatched: 11. This CDR3 contains 17 residues. Here the CDR3 reads CASSPTFRDRAAYEQYF. In DNA form, the CDR3 reads TGTGCCAGCTCACCGACTTTCCGGGACAGGGCTGCCTACGAGCAGTACTTC.

V gene TRBV5-1 combines with J gene TRBJ2-1; D is unresolved. Germline V gene lookup returns CDR1 SGHRS and CDR2 YFSETQ. V was trimmed by 2 bases and J by 5 bases, leaving 11 bases between them. There are 14 residues in the CDR3. In nucleotides, the CDR3 is TGCGCCAGCAGCTTATCGGTTCCAAACAATGAGCAGTTCTTC. Residues: CASSLSVPNNEQFF. Combining the CDR3 with reference TRBV5-1 and TRBJ2-1 gives the whole variable domain KAGVTQTPRYLIKTRGQQVTLSCSPISGHRSVSWYQQTPGQGLQFLFEYFSETQRNKGNFPGRFSGRQFSNSRSEMNVSTLELGDSALYLCASSLSVPNNEQFFGPGTRLTVL.

The genes are TRBV3-1 (or the pseudogene TRBV3-2) and TRBJ1-3; the match to TRBD1 covers 7 bases. The length of the CDR3 is 16 residues. With V trimmed by 3 bases and J by 0 bases, 5 bases remained unmatched. The V gene's germline CDR1 is LGHDT and CDR2 YNNKEL (reference sequence). DNA of the CDR3: TGTGCCAGCAGCCAGGGACAGAGGCACTCTGGAAACACCATATATTTT. Residues: CASSQGQRHSGNTIYF.

This chain joins TRBV24-1 and TRBJ2-7, with TRBD2 as a possible D gene (6 bases). CDR3 length equals 12 residues. Trimming cost V 4 bases and J 5 bases, with 8 bases left between them. Germline CDR1 and CDR2: KGHDR and SFDVKD. This CDR3 reads CATSDGSHEQYF. CDR3 in DNA: TGTGCCACCAGTGACGGGAGCCACGAGCAGTACTTC.

The chain combines TRBV30 with TRBJ2-7; D remains unclear. Germline-derived CDR1 and CDR2 are GTSNPN and SVGIG (reference sequence). This CDR3 contains 12 residues. Trimming pared 0 bases from V and 4 bases from J, leaving 7 bases between. This CDR3 is CAWSVVIYEQYF. CDR3 nucleotides: TGTGCCTGGAGTGTCGTTATTTACGAGCAGTACTTC.

The rearrangement uses TRBV4-1 and TRBJ2-1; 7 bases line up with TRBD2. This CDR3 spans 17 amino acids. Trimming removed 2 bases from V and 6 bases from J; junction bases left unmatched: 13. The germline V gene has CDR1 MGHRA and CDR2 YSYEKL. The CDR3, as DNA: TGCGCCAGCAGCCAACGGCTTATGGGCGGGAGTTCCAATGAGCAGTTCTTC. Its protein is CASSQRLMGGSSNEQFF.

The rearrangement joins TRBV18 to TRBJ1-1; maybe TRBD1 (6 bases). V lost 6 bases and J lost 0, with 17 bases in between. The CDR3 sequence is 16 residues long. Germline V gives CDR1 KGHSH, CDR2 LQKENI. CDR3 DNA sequence: TGTGCCAGCTCCCTAGAGGGGGTCGGCCTGAACACTGAAGCTTTCTTT. It encodes CASSLEGVGLNTEAFF.

The chain is built from TRBV6-6 and TRBJ1-2; D may be TRBD1 (6 bases). The CDR3 length is 15 residues. The ends were cut back, 0 bases at V and 8 bases at J, with 16 bases in the middle. CDR1 and CDR2 (germline): MNHNY, SVGAGI (reference sequence). CDR3: CASSYSGAALGGYTF. The CDR3 DNA follows: TGTGCCAGCAGTTACTCGGGGGCGGCCCTGGGAGGCTACACCTTC.

Remarks on this clone: The same CDR3 can be traced to other DNA sequences in this sample. The chain recombines TRBV11-3 with TRBJ1-1; TRBD1 is a possible D gene (5 bases). The germline V and J ends were trimmed by 1 base and 1 base, with 7 bases remaining between them. Germline-derived CDR1 and CDR2 are SGHNT and YENEEA. The CDR3 runs to 14 residues. CDR3 region: CASSLGRGNTEAFF. The DNA for the CDR3 is TGTGCCAGCAGCTTAGGGAGGGGGAACACTGAAGCTTTCTTT.

The chain carries TRBV7-2 and TRBJ2-3; TRBD2 matches 7 bases. The CDR3 extends over 13 amino acids. Germline CDR1 reads SGHTA; CDR2 reads FQGNSA. With V trimmed by 4 bases and J by 8 bases, 6 bases remained unmatched. CDR3 loop: CASSSTSIGTQYF. CDR3 nucleotides: TGTGCCAGCAGCTCGACTAGCATCGGTACGCAGTATTTT.

J is TRBJ2-7 and V is TRBV5-1, with TRBD2 identical over 11 bases. V lost 0 bases and J lost 3; bases outside the gene matches: 8. This CDR3 spans 17 amino acids. Germline assignment: CDR1 SGHRS and CDR2 YFSETQ. As DNA, the CDR3 is TGCGCCAGCAGCTTGGGTTCTAGCGGGGGGCCACTCTACGAGCAGTACTTC. The encoded protein is CASSLGSSGGPLYEQYF.

The V call is TRBV6-5, the J call TRBJ1-1; possibly TRBD1 for D (5 bases). The CDR3 length is 15 residues. The V gene's germline CDR1 is MNHEY and CDR2 SVGAGI. Trimming removed 3 bases at V and 1 base at J, with 12 bases between. As DNA, the CDR3 is TGTGCCAGCAGTTATTCGGGGGTCAGGAACACTGAAGCTTTCTTT. This sequence encodes CASSYSGVRNTEAFF.